The entry that follows covers one TCR beta chain sequence. The antigen remains undetermined. The CDR3 totals 13 residues. The V and J ends lost 6 bases and 5 bases, in that order; junction bases with no gene match: 6. Germline V CDR1 and CDR2: SQVTM, ANQGSEA. For TCR beta, libraries came from quantitative 5'-RACE with molecular barcodes. TCRdb used MiXCR to reprocess the 5' RACE reads, holding one entry per CDR3 protein. This table holds about 840,000 distinct CDR3 sequences, 10% to 15% found once. This record comes from a study of CD8 T cells in ankylosing spondylitis. Study conclusions and caveats: Apparently characteristic of ankylosing spondylitis blood was a TCR beta motif (under ten highly homologous variants). Disease-linked clones displayed a CD8+ phenotype and appeared relatively rarely in peripheral blood.

The chain links TRBV29-1 to TRBJ1-4; TRBD1 matches 7 bases. This clonotype was obtained from a male donor with ankylosing spondylitis. The specimen sequenced was blood, either unsorted or a sorted T cell fraction (not recorded which). The chain's CDR3 is CSVGQPLNEKLFF. In nucleotides, the CDR3 is TGCAGCGTGGGACAGCCTTTGAATGAAAAACTGTTTTTT.